This TCR beta chain was identified in a study of shared clonotypes between healthy human individuals (dated by TCRdb to about 2020). As for the study more broadly: The cohort comprised two women and three men aged 18 to 49 years. Blood TCR repertoires of about five healthy adults were deeply sequenced to estimate repertoire size and the extent of clonotype sharing between individuals. For each donor, CD4 naive and CD4 memory were each given three plates, CD8 naive was given two plates, and CD8 memory was given one plate. Libraries were prepared and TCR repertoires were sequenced by different laboratories using diverse techniques, in order to increase sequencing depth and limit assay-specific biases. Each donor's leukapheresis produced roughly between about 0.9 and 9.5 billion PBMCs. Here is what the overall study found, with its caveats: Incomplete sequencing was indicated by rarefaction of sorted-subset datasets, despite the large sequencing depth. Clonotypes shared by all four sorted-subset donors showed higher generation probabilities than non-shared clonotypes. The small number of donors limited the genetic and exposure-history diversity represented. Larger estimated clonotype richness was generally found for naive subsets than for memory subsets. Sampling was restricted to blood, and TCR repertoires in tissues likely differ from the TCR repertoires found in blood. Pairwise subsampling indicated that sequencing depth was expected to affect the degree of clonotype sharing among donors. Approximately 4.8% of naive CD4, 3.5% of naive CD8, 2.3% of memory CD4, and approximately 0.39% of memory CD8 clonotypes were shared across four donors.

V is reduced by 7 bases and J by 1 base, leaving a spacing of 17 bases between them. The CDR3 runs 15 amino acids, cysteine and phenylalanine included. Left in the record is the CDR3 DNA by itself, 45 bases read in frame from the first base. For CDR1 and CDR2, the germline V gene lists SQVTM and ANQGSEA. Donors were healthy HIV-negative adults with no recently reported acute infections or vaccinations. Every donor was a Caucasian adult residing in Nashville, Tennessee, USA. CD4+ T cells were enriched through magnetic negative selection, after which naive cells were positively selected on CD45RA and the remaining negative fraction served as the memory subset. Blood was collected by leukapheresis, and PBMCs were isolated by Ficoll-Histopaque density gradient centrifugation and then cryopreserved in liquid nitrogen vapor phase. Purity and quantity of every magnetically sorted T cell population were checked by analytical flow cytometry. Genomic DNA was isolated from every sorted fraction and measured by UV absorbance on a Nanodrop 2000c.

Comments on this clone: Its antigen has not been determined. No much larger clone is present one base from it, and per-base qualities are unavailable.

TCR CDR3 regions were amplified from genomic DNA by multiplex PCR using the deep immunoSEQ assay. Extracted genomic DNA from each cell subset was spread evenly across all wells of several immunoSEQ 96-well plates, with each plate serving as a replicate. For sorted subsets, about 200 ng genomic DNA, equal to about 30,000 T cell genomes, was loaded into each replicate PCR. Purified libraries were measured with a Qubit 3.0 fluorometer, size-checked on a Bioanalyzer 2100, and measured again with the KAPA Library Quantification kit. Each immunoSEQ 96-well plate was sequenced on its own single-read 150-cycle Illumina NextSeq 550 flow cell. The source study handled its data this way. Because the immunoSEQ output held only junctional sequences and lacked quality scores, the filtering could not match the filtering applied to full-length reads. To assign V/J genes and CDR3, sequences were annotated using PyIR, a Python wrapper for IgBLAST v1.9, with IMGT germline references. Reads were removed for weak V/J assignments (E-value above 1e-6), missing CDR3, stop codons, out-of-frame junctions, or ambiguous translated residues. V3J clonotypes were defined as sequences sharing the same inferred V gene, J gene, and CDR3 amino acid sequence. To compute the percentage overlap between repertoires, the number of shared unique clonotypes was divided by the size of the smaller repertoire. Three approaches were used to assess repertoire richness: RTK rarefaction, the Chao1 estimator, and Recon v2.1 estimates of unobserved clonotypes. Generation probabilities were computed with OLGA for all TCRbeta clonotypes obtained by the gDNA method from a handful of donors. TCRdb took this table from immuneACCESS and kept in-frame rearrangements with V and J called. Such tables lack part of the clones; where checked against another copy, unresolved V genes explain under half of the gap, and the rest is unexplained. V, J and clone size reflect that table, while D and trimming were determined from the DNA. The sample has approximately 2.5 million clones on record, approximately 94% of them singletons. The ten largest clones take up 0.35% to 0.45% of the sample.

Material for sequencing was naive CD4+ T cells from PBMCs. This specimen's cell subset or site label, per the study, means: CD45RA+ positively selected. The TCR was taken from a man younger than 35 in good health. Some clones in this sample may be carry-over from other donors' samples. The sequence links TRBV29-1 to TRBJ1-5; matching of 6 bases hints at TRBD1 as the D gene. The DNA sequence is given as TGCAGCGCCGAGGGGCAGGGGCTAAGCAATCAGCCCCAGCATTTT. This is translated as CSAEGQGLSNQPQHF. Outside the CDR3, residues come from the reference TRBV29-1 and TRBJ1-5 proteins, so the full variable domain is: SAVISQKPSRDICQRGTSLTIQCQVDSQVTMMFWYRQQPGQSLTLIATANQGSEATYESGFVIDKFPISRPNLTFSTLTVSNMSPEDSSIYLCSAEGQGLSNQPQHFGDGTRLSIL.